These 29 T cell receptor beta chains originate from one sample sequenced in a study of shared clonotypes between healthy human individuals. Profiling relied on immunoSEQ multiplex PCR, and the TCRdb table lists in-frame clones only, not all of them. The sample has fewer than 2.5 million clones; approximately 93% are singletons. Sequencing was carried out using naive CD4+ T cells from PBMCs. Subset noted: CD45RA+ positively selected. These TCRs come from a man younger than 30 in good health. Some clones in this sample may be carry-over from other donors' samples.

The chain joins TRBV7-9 to TRBJ2-1; 13 bases align to TRBD2. This CDR3 contains 18 residues. Trimming took 5 bases from V and 2 from J; bases not matched to a gene: 9. Germline-derived CDR1 and CDR2 are SEHNR and FQNEAQ (reference sequence). Written as DNA, the CDR3 is TGTGCCAGCAGCGTCGGACTAGCGGGAGATTCCGCCTACAATGAGCAGTTCTTC. Its translation is CASSVGLAGDSAYNEQFF.

This chain joins TRBV7-2 and TRBJ2-3; 8 bases align to TRBD1. The CDR3 contains 15 residues. Per germline, CDR1 SGHTA and CDR2 FQGNSA. V was pared by 5 bases and J by 4 bases, with 8 bases of the junction left unmatched. CDR3 DNA sequence: TGTGCCAGCAGCAAGAGGACAGGGTGGGCAGATACGCAGTATTTT. Residues: CASSKRTGWADTQYF.

This clone was recorded a few times. The chain uses TRBV9 and TRBJ1-2; D perhaps matches TRBD1 (6 bases). V was pared by 4 bases and J by 2 bases, with 18 bases between. Per germline, CDR1 SGDLS and CDR2 YYNGEE. The CDR3 sequence is 16 residues long. The CDR3: CASSTLVGTLNYGYTF. In DNA, the CDR3 is TGTGCCAGCAGCACGCTGGTAGGGACACTAAACTATGGCTACACCTTC.

The V and J genes are TRBV9 and TRBJ2-1, with 7 bases lining up with TRBD2. This CDR3 has 14 residues. V trimming: 3 bases; J trimming: 10 bases; junction bases outside the gene matches: 10. Germline V CDR1 and CDR2: SGDLS, YYNGEE. The CDR3 nucleotides read TGTGCCAGCAGCGCCTCCGGGACTACCGTCGAGCAGTTCTTC. It translates to CASSASGTTVEQFF.

With respect to this clone: As the CDR3 is not closed by the conserved phenylalanine or tryptophan, this likely results from a read error. The DNA is left out, because the CDR3 cannot be placed on it with certainty; the CDR3 is given as TCRdb lists it. This chain uses TRBV21-1 with TRBJ2-3. TRBV21-1 is noted as a pseudogene. The CDR3 extends over 13 residues, inclusive of both ends. The CDR3 sequence is CASRKGTGYAVFI.

A single count supports this clone. This chain joins TRBV11-2 and TRBJ2-2, with unresolved D. Trimming cost V 2 bases and J 1 base, with 8 bases left between them. Germline assignment: CDR1 SGHAT and CDR2 FQNNGV. This CDR3 spans 15 amino acids. The CDR3: CASSLRSLNTGELFF. The CDR3 DNA reads as TGTGCCAGCAGCTTAAGATCTTTGAACACCGGGGAGCTGTTTTTT.

The V gene is TRBV14, the J gene TRBJ2-1; 9 nucleotides line up with TRBD2. The CDR3 has 16 amino acids. V lost 3 bases and J lost 2; bases outside the gene matches: 5. Germline-derived CDR1 and CDR2 are SGHDN and FVKESK. CDR3 in DNA: TGTGCCAGCAGCCATCGGAGACTAGCGGCCTACAATGAGCAGTTCTTC. Protein product: CASSHRRLAAYNEQFF.

The chain carries TRBV27 and TRBJ1-3, with 8 bases lining up with TRBD1. V was clipped by 5 bases and J by 7 bases; unmatched bases: 10. This CDR3 is built from 15 residues. Per germline, CDR1 MNHEY and CDR2 SMNVEV (reference sequence). The CDR3 DNA reads as TGTGCCAGCAGTACGACAGGGGCAAGGTTGAACACCATATATTTT. Its protein is CASSTTGARLNTIYF.

The CDR3 protein is CASSSGTALAKNIQYF. DNA for the CDR3: TGTGCCAGCAGCAGTGGGACAGCTCTAGCCAAAAACATTCAGTACTTC. The chain employs TRBV5-5 and TRBJ2-4, with 7 positions matching TRBD1. The CDR3 spans 16 residues. Germline V gives CDR1 SGHKS, CDR2 YYEKEE (reference sequence). After removal of 4 bases from V and 0 bases from J, the junction contained 7 bases not matched to a gene.

The chain employs TRBV25-1 and TRBJ2-7; 7 bases are shared with TRBD2. The V and J ends lost 2 bases and 0 bases, in that order; junction bases with no gene match: 4. Germline CDR1 is MGHDK and CDR2 is SYGVNS. The CDR3 sequence is 15 residues long. This CDR3 is CASSEMGGSSYEQYF. In DNA form, the CDR3 reads TGTGCCAGCAGTGAAATGGGGGGGAGCTCCTACGAGCAGTACTTC.

A word on this clone: Other DNA sequences from this sample encode an identical CDR3 as well. The gene calls are TRBV6-1 and TRBJ1-2; 9 positions agree with TRBD1. V trimming: 6 bases; J trimming: 2 bases; junction bases outside the gene matches: 4. Germline V CDR1 and CDR2: MNHNS, SASEGT. The CDR3 totals 14 residues. The CDR3, as DNA: TGTGCCAGCAGAGGAGGACAGGGGAACTATGGCTACACCTTC. Its protein is CASRGGQGNYGYTF.

Here the CDR3 reads CASSAHDNRGLGYTF. CDR3 in DNA: TGTGCCAGCAGTGCCCACGATAACAGGGGGCTCGGCTACACCTTC. The J gene is TRBJ1-2, the V gene TRBV6-5; 9 bases agree with TRBD1. The CDR3 has 15 amino acids. Germline V gene sequence: CDR1 MNHEY, CDR2 SVGAGI. V was clipped by 5 bases and J by 8 bases; unmatched bases: 12.

The chain uses TRBV5-1 and TRBJ2-7; 12 positions match TRBD1. This CDR3 region has 14 residues. V was clipped by 4 bases and J by 6 bases; unmatched bases: 5. CDR1 is SGHRS and CDR2 is YFSETQ in the germline V gene. The CDR3 reads CASSRGQGAREQYF. The CDR3 DNA reads TGCGCCAGCAGCCGGGGACAGGGGGCTCGCGAGCAGTACTTC. Looking up the rest from reference TRBV5-1 and TRBJ2-7 gives the full variable domain: KAGVTQTPRYLIKTRGQQVTLSCSPISGHRSVSWYQQTPGQGLQFLFEYFSETQRNKGNFPGRFSGRQFSNSRSEMNVSTLELGDSALYLCASSRGQGAREQYFGPGTRLTVT.

This clone was seen a handful of times. The rearrangement joins TRBV29-1 to TRBJ2-5; 7 bases match TRBD1. CDR1 SQVTM and CDR2 ANQGSEA come from the germline V gene. This CDR3 has 12 amino acids. V lost 2 bases and J lost 3; bases outside the gene matches: 0. CDR3 in amino acids: CSVEQGEETQYF. CDR3 coding DNA: TGCAGCGTTGAACAGGGGGAAGAGACCCAGTACTTC.

This chain links TRBV15 with TRBJ1-4; D not resolved. The CDR3 runs to 15 residues. Trimming stripped 3 bases from V and 3 bases from J, with 11 bases between. Germline V lookup: CDR1 LNHNV, CDR2 YYDKDF (reference sequence). CDR3 residues: CATSSPRGANEKLFF. CDR3 bases: TGTGCCACCAGCAGCCCCCGTGGGGCTAATGAAAAACTGTTTTTT.

The genes are TRBV7-8 and TRBJ1-5, with TRBD1 as a possible D gene (6 bases). This CDR3 contains 14 residues. CDR1 SGHVS and CDR2 FQNEAQ come from the germline V gene. V was shortened by 5 bases and J by 7 bases, with 15 bases between the two germline ends. CDR3 DNA: TGTGCCAGCAGCGCCGGGACATCGCGGCAGCCCCAGCATTTT. Amino acids: CASSAGTSRQPQHF. Variable domain in full (rest from reference TRBV7-8 and TRBJ1-5): GAGVSQSPRYKVAKRGQDVALRCDPISGHVSLFWYQQALGQGPEFLTYFQNEAQLDKSGLPSDRFFAERPEGSVSTLKIQRTQQEDSAVYLCASSAGTSRQPQHFGDGTRLSIL.

The chain carries TRBV6-1 and TRBJ2-7; weak D call: TRBD2 (5 bases). Germline loops: CDR1 MNHNS, CDR2 SASEGT. This CDR3 spans 14 amino acids. The V end was cut by 3 bases, the J end by 0 bases, with 9 bases between. CDR3 coding DNA: TGTGCCAGCAGTGATGGCGGGCACTCCTACGAGCAGTACTTC. It translates to CASSDGGHSYEQYF.

The chain couples TRBV11-3 to TRBJ2-1, with TRBD1 identical over 10 bases. CDR1 and CDR2 (germline): SGHNT, YENEEA. This CDR3 is 15 amino acids long. Germline trimming cut 4 bases from V and 4 bases from J; bases unmatched to any gene: 4. In DNA form, the CDR3 reads TGTGCCAGCAGCTCTCCGGGACAGGGGTACAATGAGCAGTTCTTC. Its protein product is CASSSPGQGYNEQFF.

The genes are TRBV13 and TRBJ2-1; D is unresolved. The germline gives CDR1 PRHDT, CDR2 FYEKMQ (reference sequence). The CDR3 runs 13 residues. Trimming took off 2 bases at V and 2 bases at J, with 4 bases between the two ends. Here the CDR3 reads CASSLRAYNEQFF. DNA for the CDR3: TGTGCCAGCAGCTTACGGGCCTACAATGAGCAGTTCTTC.

J is TRBJ2-1 and V is TRBV6-5; D perhaps matches TRBD2 (6 bases). V was cut by 7 bases and J by 5 bases, with 12 bases left in between. This CDR3 has 13 residues. Germline V gives CDR1 MNHEY, CDR2 SVGAGI. The CDR3 reads CASTPPGDNEQFF. The CDR3 DNA follows: TGTGCCAGCACTCCCCCGGGGGACAATGAGCAGTTCTTC.

J is TRBJ2-3 and V is TRBV7-2; the D is unclear. The germline CDR1 and CDR2 sequences are SGHTA and FQGNSA. This CDR3 region has 13 residues. V lost 3 bases, J lost 7 bases, and 11 bases lay in between. This CDR3 is CASSFYSTHTQYF. CDR3 in DNA: TGTGCCAGCAGCTTCTACTCCACCCATACGCAGTATTTT.

Comments on this clone: The sample carries other DNA sequences with the same CDR3. The V and J genes are TRBV7-8 and TRBJ2-7, with 7 bases fitting TRBD1. V dropped 1 base and J dropped 2; count of bases not matched to a gene: 5. Germline CDR1 and CDR2: SGHVS and FQNEAQ. This CDR3 is built from 15 residues. CDR3 sequence (DNA): TGTGCCAGCAGCTTAGTGCGTCAGGGGGCCTACGAGCAGTACTTC. It encodes CASSLVRQGAYEQYF.

This rearrangement joins TRBV2 to TRBJ1-1, with D perhaps matching TRBD1 (5 bases). Germline-derived CDR1 and CDR2 are SNHLY and FYNNEI. The CDR3 consists of 12 residues. The V gene lost 7 bases and the J gene lost 12 bases, with 18 bases spanning the gap. CDR3 in amino acids: CASTSAGVWPFF. The CDR3 DNA follows: TGTGCCAGCACCTCGGCGGGGGTATGGCCTTTCTTT. Full variable domain (remainder filled in from reference TRBV2 and TRBJ1-1): EPEVTQTPSHQVTQMGQEVILRCVPISNHLYFYWYRQILGQKVEFLVSFYNNEISEKSEIFDDQFSVERPDGSNFTLKIRSTKLEDSAMYFCASTSAGVWPFFGQGTRLTVV.

DNA of the CDR3: TGTGCCAGCAGAACAGGGGGGGCAAAAGAAAAACTGTTTTTT. The encoded protein is CASRTGGAKEKLFF. V usage is TRBV6-5 and J usage is TRBJ1-4; 8 bases fit TRBD1. Germline trimming cut 6 bases from V and 8 bases from J; bases unmatched to any gene: 8. Germline V gene data show CDR1 as MNHEY and CDR2 as SVGAGI. This CDR3 contains 14 residues.

The V call is TRBV28, the J call TRBJ2-5; 10 positions match TRBD1. V shed 5 bases, J shed 5 bases, and the junction held 14 bases outside the gene matches. Germline-derived CDR1 and CDR2 are MDHEN and SYDVKM. The CDR3 is 17 residues long. The CDR3 reads CASSPLGSTGGWETQYF. The CDR3 nucleotides are TGTGCCAGCAGTCCCTTAGGATCGACAGGGGGCTGGGAGACCCAGTACTTC. Full variable domain (rest looked up from reference TRBV28 and TRBJ2-5): DVKVTQSSRYLVKRTGEKVFLECVQDMDHENMFWYRQDPGLGLRLIYFSYDVKMKEKGDIPEGYSVSREKKERFSLILESASTNQTSMYLCASSPLGSTGGWETQYFGPGTRLLVL.

This chain connects TRBV19 to TRBJ2-3, with 10 bases matching TRBD2. The CDR3 is made up of 15 amino acids. Looked up from germline, CDR1 is LNHDA and CDR2 is SQIVND (reference sequence). V lost 10 bases and J lost 1; bases outside the gene matches: 8. The DNA of the CDR3 is TGTGCCACAAATACCGGGACTAGCGGCACAGATACGCAGTATTTT. This codes for CATNTGTSGTDTQYF. Together with reference TRBV19 and TRBJ2-3, the CDR3 gives the full variable domain: DGGITQSPKYLFRKEGQNVTLSCEQNLNHDAMYWYRQDPGQGLRLIYYSQIVNDFQKGDIAEGYSVSREKKESFPLTVTSAQKNPTAFYLCATNTGTSGTDTQYFGPGTRLTVL.

This chain links TRBV10-1 with TRBJ2-3; a weak D match, TRBD1 (6 bases). Germline V gene data show CDR1 as WNHNN and CDR2 as SYGVQD (reference sequence). The CDR3 is 15 residues long. Trimming took off 7 bases at V and 1 base at J, with 15 bases between the two ends. DNA for the CDR3: TGCGCCAGCAACTTACCAGGGGTTGGCACAGATACGCAGTATTTT. As protein: CASNLPGVGTDTQYF.

The V and J genes are TRBV5-5 and TRBJ2-3; D ambiguous. The V end was cut by 2 bases, the J end by 0 bases, with 10 bases between. The CDR3 is made up of 15 amino acids. From germline, CDR1 is SGHKS and CDR2 YYEKEE (reference sequence). CDR3 coding DNA: TGTGCCAGCAGCTTACGTCAGTCGAGCACAGATACGCAGTATTTT. It codes for CASSLRQSSTDTQYF.

J is TRBJ2-7 and V is TRBV7-2; D might be TRBD2 (5 bases). Trimming shortened V by 4 bases and J by 2 bases, and 18 bases separated the two germline ends. The CDR3 runs to 16 residues. Germline loops: CDR1 SGHTA, CDR2 FQGNSA. The CDR3 here is CASSSGGPANPYEQYF. CDR3 in DNA: TGTGCCAGCAGCTCAGGAGGTCCAGCGAACCCCTACGAGCAGTACTTC.